The 9 T cell receptor beta chains presented below share a single source sample, sequenced in a study of cytomegalovirus exposure and HLA in healthy donors (dated by TCRdb to 2016 to 2017). The library was made by the immunoSEQ multiplex PCR assay. A mixture of 60 forward primers for TCR Vbeta segments and 13 reverse primers for TCR Jbeta segments was used in the multiplex PCR. Sourced from immuneACCESS, this table was stored by TCRdb with only in-frame sequences that have V and J called. A share of the clones is absent; for the studies checked, an unresolved V gene accounts for under half, and the remainder has no known explanation. This sample is represented by over 150,000 clones; approximately 80% of them were singletons. The ten largest clones capture roughly 2.1% of the sample. The material sequenced was PBMCs. These receptors all stem from a middle-aged man in good health and CMV-seropositive.

The chain carries TRBV28 and TRBJ2-5; TRBD2 aligns across 9 bases. In germline, CDR1 is MDHEN, CDR2 SYDVKM. The CDR3 runs 15 residues. Unmatched junction bases numbered 5, after V lost 2 bases and J lost 4 bases. The CDR3 is CASSLAGGVGETQYF. The CDR3, as DNA: TGTGCCAGCAGTTTAGCGGGGGGGGTCGGAGAGACCCAGTACTTC.

This chain links TRBV9 with TRBJ2-2; 12 positions match TRBD2. CDR3 length: 16 amino acids. Trimming cost V 0 bases and J 5 bases; bases outside gene matches: 2. Germline V gene sequence: CDR1 SGDLS, CDR2 YYNGEE. CDR3 sequence reads: CASSVAGTSGTGELFF. The CDR3 nucleotides are TGTGCCAGCAGCGTAGCCGGGACTAGCGGGACCGGGGAGCTGTTTTTT.

This chain links TRBV11-2 with TRBJ2-7, with TRBD2 as a possible D gene (5 bases). This CDR3 is built from 12 residues. Germline CDR1 is SGHAT and CDR2 is FQNNGV. V was pared by 5 bases and J by 6 bases, with 11 bases between. The CDR3 is CASSLWESEQYF. The CDR3 nucleotides read TGTGCCAGCAGCCTCTGGGAGAGCGAGCAGTACTTC.

The V call is TRBV5-6, the J call TRBJ1-2; the D is unclear. The V and J ends lost 4 bases and 0 bases respectively, with 10 bases between them. This CDR3 spans 14 amino acids. Germline CDR1 SGHDT, CDR2 YYEEEE. CDR3 nucleotides: TGTGCCAGCAGCCCTGGTGGAGCTAACTATGGCTACACCTTC. Its protein product is CASSPGGANYGYTF.

The chain is built from TRBV6-5 and TRBJ1-2; weak D call: TRBD1 (6 bases). CDR1 and CDR2 (germline): MNHEY, SVGAGI. The length of the CDR3 is 15 residues. Trimming stripped 7 bases from V and 7 bases from J, with 22 bases between. The chain's CDR3 is CASTLRQAVNRGYTF. CDR3 coding DNA: TGTGCCAGCACCCTGAGACAGGCCGTCAACCGTGGCTACACCTTC.

V usage is TRBV9 and J usage is TRBJ2-7, with 10 bases matching TRBD1. The germline V gene encodes CDR1 SGDLS and CDR2 YYNGEE. The CDR3 is made up of 14 amino acids. Trimming cost V 4 bases and J 6 bases; bases outside gene matches: 7. CDR3 bases: TGTGCCAGCAGCATAGGGACAGGGGTTCGCGAGCAGTACTTC. Its protein product is CASSIGTGVREQYF.

This chain connects TRBV7-8 to TRBJ2-1; TRBD2 is a possible D gene (6 bases). V was pared by 1 base and J by 4 bases, with 14 bases between. The CDR3 is 16 amino acids. CDR1 is SGHVS, CDR2 FQNEAQ, per germline. CDR3 sequence reads: CASSLGRGSIYNEQFF. The CDR3 nucleotides read TGTGCCAGCAGCTTAGGGAGGGGCTCGATATACAATGAGCAGTTCTTC.

The J gene is TRBJ1-4, the V gene TRBV5-6, with TRBD1 matching over 8 bases. With 5 bases clipped from V and 4 bases from J, the junction kept 10 bases outside the gene matches. The CDR3 contains 16 residues. Germline V gene sequence: CDR1 SGHDT, CDR2 YYEEEE. Here the CDR3 reads CASSFFGQGHNEKLFF. CDR3 DNA: TGTGCCAGCAGTTTCTTCGGACAGGGCCATAATGAAAAACTGTTTTTT.

The chain employs TRBV11-1 and TRBJ1-6; a weak D match, TRBD1 (6 bases). CDR3 size: 16 residues. The V gene's germline CDR1 is SGHAT and CDR2 FQDESV (reference sequence). Trimming left V 3 bases short and J 9 bases short, with 18 bases between. The CDR3 DNA is TGTGCCAGCAGCTTCCTACAGGGCTCGCGTGGTTCACCCCTCCACTTT. It encodes CASSFLQGSRGSPLHF.